The 21 T cell receptor beta chains reported below all come from one sample, sequenced in a study of T cell responses to AZD1222 COVID-19 vaccine. Only in-frame clones appear in the TCRdb table, and some are missing; sequencing was by immunoSEQ multiplex PCR. The sample gives 100,000 to 150,000 clones, roughly 90% of which show up once; over 1.2% is in the top ten. The sample here was peripheral blood, taken on day 0 of AZD1222 vaccination. The receptors come from an adult in good health.

This clone is deemed medium-sized. The CDR3 loop is CASGLGGVLEAFF. CDR3 DNA: TGTGCTAGTGGTTTGGGCGGCGTCTTGGAAGCTTTCTTT. The gene calls are TRBV12-5 and TRBJ1-1; unclear D gene. The CDR3 totals 13 residues. Per the germline V gene, CDR1 is LGHNT and CDR2 is FRNRAP. Trimming took 1 base from V and 8 from J, leaving 11 bases between them.

A note on this clone: The same CDR3 arises from other DNA sequences in this sample as well. The chain uses TRBV28 and TRBJ1-2; D call uncertain. The CDR3 contains 12 residues. Germline CDR1 is MDHEN and CDR2 is SYDVKM. V was shortened by 2 bases and J by 2 bases, with 3 bases between the two germline ends. This CDR3 reads CASSLRNYGYTF. In nucleotides, the CDR3 is TGTGCCAGCAGTTTAAGGAACTATGGCTACACCTTC.

V usage is TRBV18 and J usage is TRBJ1-3; TRBD1 agrees at 8 bases. Germline V gene sequence: CDR1 KGHSH, CDR2 LQKENI. J was trimmed by 0 bases and V by 1 base; bases with no gene match: 8. The CDR3 runs to 18 residues. Written as DNA, the CDR3 is TGTGCCAGCTCACCACTAGGACAGGGAGGCTTCTCTGGAAACACCATATATTTT. It translates to CASSPLGQGGFSGNTIYF.

The chain carries TRBV30 and TRBJ2-7; 7 bases fit TRBD1. The V segment lost 8 bases and the J segment 3 bases; nucleotides outside the gene matches: 7. The CDR3 is 12 amino acids. CDR1 and CDR2 from the germline V gene are GTSNPN and SVGIG (reference sequence). The CDR3 here is CAHHRGIYEQYF. DNA of the CDR3: TGTGCCCACCACAGGGGTATCTACGAGCAGTACTTC.

This clone occurred once. The chain recombines TRBV4-1 with TRBJ1-6; a possible D gene is TRBD1 (5 bases). The CDR3 contains 17 residues. V lost 6 bases and J lost 0, with 15 bases in between. Germline CDR1 and CDR2: MGHRA and YSYEKL. The CDR3 nucleotides read TGCGCCAGCAGGCCCGGGACGGCGAGCTCCTATAATTCACCCCTCCACTTT. This translates into CASRPGTASSYNSPLHF.

Concerning this clone: Its ends do not fully match the called genes, so a read error is possible. This chain links TRBV5-4 with TRBJ2-1; no definite D call. There are 14 residues in the CDR3. Per the germline V gene, CDR1 is SGHNT and CDR2 is YYREEE (reference sequence). As DNA, the CDR3 is TGTGCCAGCAGCTTGGTTCTCTCCAACAATGAGCAGTTCTTC. Encoded protein: CASSLVLSNNEQFF.

The chain uses TRBV28 and TRBJ1-2; D is possibly TRBD1 (5 bases). Germline CDR1 is MDHEN and CDR2 is SYDVKM. The CDR3 contains 13 residues. With 7 bases removed from V and 9 bases from J, the gap between germline ends came to 18 bases. CDR3 nucleotides: TGTGCCAGCACCTCGGGGCAGGGAGGTAGCTACACCTTC. This encodes CASTSGQGGSYTF.

This chain joins TRBV27 and TRBJ2-2, with 7 bases identical to TRBD1. The CDR3 covers 17 residues. V was clipped by 7 bases and J by 1 base; unmatched bases: 12. Per germline, CDR1 MNHEY and CDR2 SMNVEV (reference sequence). The CDR3 spells CASTLPGGPMNTGELFF. As DNA, the CDR3 is TGTGCCAGCACCCTCCCAGGGGGACCGATGAACACCGGGGAGCTGTTTTTT.

The chain is built from TRBV9 and TRBJ1-3; D is uncertain. This CDR3 region has 15 residues. The germline CDR1 and CDR2 sequences are SGDLS and YYNGEE. V lost 2 bases, J lost 1 base, and 10 bases lay in between. In DNA, the CDR3 is TGTGCCAGCAGCGTTACCGATAGATCTGGAAACACCATATATTTT. It encodes CASSVTDRSGNTIYF.

A few counts support this clone. The chain carries TRBV4-1 and TRBJ1-2; 10 bases fit TRBD1. After removal of 2 bases from V and 4 bases from J, the junction contained 7 bases not matched to a gene. CDR1 is MGHRA and CDR2 is YSYEKL in the germline V gene. The CDR3 has 16 amino acids. The CDR3 here is CASSQPGQGSVYGYTF. CDR3 in DNA: TGCGCCAGCAGCCAACCGGGACAGGGGAGCGTCTATGGCTACACCTTC.

This clone has only a few counts. V usage is TRBV5-4 and J usage is TRBJ2-7; 12 bases are a match to TRBD2. After removal of 0 bases from V and 0 bases from J, the junction contained 1 base not matched to a gene. CDR3 length: 16 amino acids. Germline V lookup: CDR1 SGHNT, CDR2 YYREEE (reference sequence). The CDR3 DNA sequence: TGTGCCAGCAGCTTGGGACTAGCGGGGGCCTCCTACGAGCAGTACTTC. Translation: CASSLGLAGASYEQYF. The full variable domain, with the rest looked up from reference TRBV5-4 and TRBJ2-7, is ETGVTQSPTHLIKTRGQQVTLRCSSQSGHNTVSWYQQALGQGPQFIFQYYREEENGRGNFPPRFSGLQFPNYSSELNVNALELDDSALYLCASSLGLAGASYEQYFGPGTRLTVT.

As DNA, the CDR3 is TGTGCCAGTAGCCCCGGGACAGGTGACTACGAGCAGTACTTC. Translated, it gives CASSPGTGDYEQYF. The chain uses TRBV19 and TRBJ2-7; 8 positions match TRBD1. The J segment lost 3 bases and the V segment lost 6 bases, leaving 7 bases of the junction unmatched. The length of the CDR3 is 14 residues. Looked up from germline, CDR1 is LNHDA and CDR2 is SQIVND (reference sequence). Filled out from reference TRBV19 and TRBJ2-7, the complete variable domain reads DGGITQSPKYLFRKEGQNVTLSCEQNLNHDAMYWYRQDPGQGLRLIYYSQIVNDFQKGDIAEGYSVSREKKESFPLTVTSAQKNPTAFYLCASSPGTGDYEQYFGPGTRLTVT.

The chain links TRBV19 to TRBJ1-2; no clear D gene. Trimming cost V 5 bases and J 0 bases, with 7 bases left between them. The CDR3 runs to 13 residues. Germline V lookup: CDR1 LNHDA, CDR2 SQIVND (reference sequence). The CDR3 sequence: CASSRAANYGYTF. As DNA, the CDR3 is TGTGCCAGTAGTCGCGCAGCTAACTATGGCTACACCTTC.

The gene calls are TRBV28 and TRBJ1-2; no clear D. CDR1 is MDHEN, CDR2 SYDVKM, per germline. Between the trimmed V and J ends, which lost 3 bases and 5 bases, there was a span of 10 bases. The length of the CDR3 is 13 residues. For the CDR3, the DNA is TGTGCCAGCAGTTTTGGAGCCTCATATGGCTACACCTTC. Protein product: CASSFGASYGYTF.

The rearrangement links TRBV5-1 to TRBJ1-6, with TRBD1 matching over 12 bases. Germline values: CDR1 SGHRS, CDR2 YFSETQ. This CDR3 contains 16 residues. V lost 0 bases to trimming and J lost 10 bases; unmatched junction nucleotides: 5. The CDR3 coding sequence is TGCGCCAGCAGCTTGGTAGGGACAGGGGGCCAATCACCCCTCCACTTT. Its protein product is CASSLVGTGGQSPLHF.

The chain combines TRBV5-1 with TRBJ2-7; TRBD2 agrees at 8 bases. In germline, CDR1 is SGHRS, CDR2 YFSETQ. After removal of 0 bases from V and 3 bases from J, the junction contained 8 bases not matched to a gene. The CDR3 loop spans 16 amino acids. The CDR3 loop reads CASSLGRLAGIYEQYF. The CDR3 nucleotides read TGCGCCAGCAGCTTGGGCCGGCTAGCGGGTATCTACGAGCAGTACTTC.

The chain employs TRBV4-1 and TRBJ1-2; possibly TRBD1 for D (5 bases). The V end was cut by 4 bases, the J end by 2 bases, with 8 bases between. Germline-derived CDR1 and CDR2 are MGHRA and YSYEKL. The CDR3 sequence is 13 residues long. CDR3 nucleotides: TGCGCCAGCAGCCCCCGACAGAACTATGGCTACACCTTC. Translated, it gives CASSPRQNYGYTF.

V is TRBV5-4 and J is TRBJ1-4; 9 bases line up with TRBD1. The CDR3 is 17 amino acids. The V and J ends lost 4 bases and 4 bases, in that order; junction bases with no gene match: 11. Germline V CDR1 and CDR2: SGHNT, YYREEE (reference sequence). The CDR3: CASSPGQGSFNNEKLFF. The DNA of the CDR3 is TGTGCCAGCAGCCCTGGACAGGGGAGTTTCAATAATGAAAAACTGTTTTTT.

The chain links TRBV3-1 (or the pseudogene TRBV3-2) to TRBJ1-6, with no clear D. Between the trimmed V and J ends, which lost 7 bases and 4 bases, there was a span of 5 bases. Germline V gives CDR1 LGHDT, CDR2 YNNKEL (reference sequence). The CDR3 is 12 residues long. The CDR3 is CASMIYNSPLHF. The CDR3 DNA follows: TGTGCCAGCATGATTTATAATTCACCCCTCCACTTT.

The rearrangement links TRBV12-3 or TRBV12-4 to TRBJ1-5; 9 bases agree with TRBD1. This CDR3 has 12 residues. J was trimmed by 9 bases and V by 4 bases; bases with no gene match: 1. The CDR3 DNA is TGTGCCAGCAGTTACAGGGGGCTGCCCCAGCATTTT. Translated, it gives CASSYRGLPQHF.

As concerns this clone: The junction shows a germline mismatch at one end, possibly a read error. The V call is TRBV4-3, the J call TRBJ2-1; D is undetermined. The CDR3 loop spans 11 amino acids. Per germline, CDR1 LGHNA and CDR2 YSLEER. The CDR3 sequence is CASSEDGRQFF. The DNA of the CDR3 is TGCGCCAGCAGCGAAGACGGCAGGCAGTTCTTC.